Below, 24 T cell receptor beta chains from the same sample are listed, as sequenced in a study of T cell responses to AZD1222 COVID-19 vaccine. TCRdb's table, derived via immunoSEQ multiplex PCR, lists solely in-frame clones and lacks some. Of over 120,000 clones listed, about 92% are singletons. The source material was peripheral blood, sampled on day 0 of AZD1222 vaccination. These receptors came from an adult in good health.

The J gene is TRBJ1-5, the V gene TRBV6-5; D is ambiguous. The CDR3 length is 15 residues. CDR1 is MNHEY, CDR2 SVGAGI, per germline. The ends were cut back, 4 bases at V and 0 bases at J, with 10 bases in the middle. The CDR3 DNA reads as TGTGCCAGCAGTTTGATTCAAGATAGCAATCAGCCCCAGCATTTT. Translated, it gives CASSLIQDSNQPQHF.

V is TRBV18 and J is TRBJ1-1; a possible D gene is TRBD1 (5 bases). The CDR3 has 14 amino acids. The V end was cut by 5 bases, the J end by 4 bases, with 14 bases between. Looked up from germline, CDR1 is KGHSH and CDR2 is LQKENI. CDR3 sequence reads: CASSLRGRGTEAFF. The CDR3 DNA sequence: TGTGCCAGCTCATTACGGGGCCGGGGCACTGAAGCTTTCTTT.

This chain links TRBV2 with TRBJ2-1; D possibly corresponds to TRBD2 (6 bases). Germline V gene sequence: CDR1 SNHLY, CDR2 FYNNEI. This CDR3 has 16 amino acids. The ends were cut back, 3 bases at V and 8 bases at J, with 20 bases in the middle. The CDR3 bases are TGTGCCAGCAGTGACCCAACGAGGGGACTTCCCGATGAGCAGTTCTTC. It specifies CASSDPTRGLPDEQFF.

V is TRBV11-2 and J is TRBJ1-1; no firm D call. Germline CDR1 reads SGHAT; CDR2 reads FQNNGV. V lost 5 bases and J lost 8, with 18 bases in between. This CDR3 is built from 14 residues. The CDR3, as DNA: TGTGCCAGCAGCCCAATTATGGGGATGGGCGAAGCTTTCTTT. It codes for CASSPIMGMGEAFF.

This clone was observed a single time. The rearrangement uses TRBV13 and TRBJ2-7; 8 nucleotides line up with TRBD2. Germline V gene sequence: CDR1 PRHDT, CDR2 FYEKMQ (reference sequence). CDR3 length: 17 amino acids. J lost 0 bases, V lost 0 bases, and 7 bases had no gene match. The CDR3 nucleotides read TGTGCCAGCAGCTTAGGCACGGGAGGGGGAAGCTCCTACGAGCAGTACTTC. Its protein product is CASSLGTGGGSSYEQYF.

The V and J genes are TRBV7-2 and TRBJ2-7; D is possibly TRBD1 (6 bases). V was shortened by 1 base and J by 3 bases, with 10 bases between the two germline ends. This CDR3 is 14 amino acids long. CDR1 and CDR2 (germline): SGHTA, FQGNSA. CDR3 sequence (DNA): TGTGCCAGCAGCTTAGAACAGGGTCACTACGAGCAGTACTTC. The encoded protein is CASSLEQGHYEQYF.

The chain links TRBV27 to TRBJ1-4, with a weak D call TRBD1 (6 bases). Per germline, CDR1 MNHEY and CDR2 SMNVEV (reference sequence). Trimming took 7 bases from V and 8 from J, leaving 17 bases between them. The CDR3 totals 14 residues. The CDR3 loop is CASTSTGFSEKLFF. The CDR3, as DNA: TGTGCCAGCACCAGTACAGGGTTCTCCGAAAAACTGTTTTTT.

The chain carries TRBV5-1 and TRBJ2-6; D is unclear. V lost 4 bases, J lost 2 bases, and 10 bases lay in between. Germline assignment: CDR1 SGHRS and CDR2 YFSETQ. The CDR3 length is 15 residues. CDR3 nucleotide sequence: TGCGCCAGCAGCACGACTCGAACTGGGGCCAACGTCCTGACTTTC. It translates to CASSTTRTGANVLTF.

The CDR3 sequence is CASSLAWTLGRETQYF. CDR3 DNA: TGTGCCAGCAGCTTGGCGTGGACACTTGGTAGGGAGACCCAGTACTTC. J is TRBJ2-5 and V is TRBV5-6; D may be TRBD1 (5 bases). The CDR3 spans 16 residues. From germline, CDR1 is SGHDT and CDR2 YYEEEE. V lost 0 bases and J lost 5, with 17 bases in between.

The genes are TRBV6-5 and TRBJ2-7; possibly TRBD1 or TRBD2 for D (5 bases each). Germline V gene lookup returns CDR1 MNHEY and CDR2 SVGAGI. This CDR3 has 12 amino acids. V lost 11 bases and J lost 3, with 14 bases in between. For the CDR3, the DNA is TGTGCCGGTGAGGGGACGGTCTACGAGCAGTACTTC. It encodes CAGEGTVYEQYF.

The rearrangement uses TRBV5-1 and TRBJ1-4; TRBD1 is a possible D gene (6 bases). With 0 bases removed from V and 10 bases from J, the gap between germline ends came to 19 bases. Germline values: CDR1 SGHRS, CDR2 YFSETQ. This CDR3 is built from 16 residues. DNA for the CDR3: TGCGCCAGCAGCTTGGGCACCCAGGGGATACCCGGAAAACTGTTTTTT. It specifies CASSLGTQGIPGKLFF.

This clone turned up a few times. V and J are TRBV7-2 and TRBJ1-3; the D gene is possibly TRBD1 (5 bases). V lost 4 bases to trimming and J lost 0 bases, with 13 bases between them. The CDR3 totals 16 residues. Germline values: CDR1 SGHTA, CDR2 FQGNSA. CDR3 sequence (DNA): TGTGCCAGCAGCTCCGTGGCCGGGGCCTCTGGAAACACCATATATTTT. This codes for CASSSVAGASGNTIYF.

J is TRBJ1-6 and V is TRBV5-6; 9 bases match TRBD1. The CDR3 runs 14 residues. V lost 3 bases, J lost 5 bases, and 0 bases stayed unmatched. The germline gives CDR1 SGHDT, CDR2 YYEEEE. CDR3 loop: CASSWDRDNSPLHF. Here the CDR3 DNA reads TGTGCCAGCAGCTGGGACAGGGATAATTCACCCCTCCACTTT. Together with reference TRBV5-6 and TRBJ1-6, the CDR3 gives the full variable domain: DAGVTQSPTHLIKTRGQQVTLRCSPKSGHDTVSWYQQALGQGPQFIFQYYEEEERQRGNFPDRFSGHQFPNYSSELNVNALLLGDSALYLCASSWDRDNSPLHFGNGTRLTVT.

The chain links TRBV7-3 to TRBJ2-3, with D possibly being TRBD2 (5 bases). V was shortened by 8 bases and J by 4 bases, with 13 bases between the two germline ends. The CDR3 runs to 13 residues. CDR1 SGHTA and CDR2 FQGTGA come from the germline V gene. CDR3 amino acids: CASGRAGPDTQYF. The CDR3, as DNA: TGTGCCAGCGGGCGCGCGGGTCCAGATACGCAGTATTTT.

V is TRBV7-2 and J is TRBJ2-1; 8 bases align to TRBD1. This CDR3 is built from 15 residues. The trim removed 2 bases at V and 7 bases at J, leaving 7 bases unmatched. CDR1 and CDR2 from the germline V gene are SGHTA and FQGNSA. The CDR3 here is CASSLQGALGNEQFF. CDR3 bases: TGTGCCAGCAGCTTACAGGGGGCCCTGGGAAATGAGCAGTTCTTC.

The V and J genes are TRBV5-5 and TRBJ1-2; D perhaps matches TRBD1 (5 bases). CDR1 SGHKS and CDR2 YYEKEE come from the germline V gene (reference sequence). Trimming stripped 4 bases from V and 3 bases from J, with 10 bases between. This CDR3 region has 13 residues. The DNA of the CDR3 is TGTGCCAGCAGCCCGGGGCCTGACTATGGCTACACCTTC. Its translation is CASSPGPDYGYTF.

The chain recombines TRBV7-2 with TRBJ1-2; TRBD1 matches 7 bases. CDR3 length equals 14 residues. Trimming removed 4 bases from V and 3 bases from J; junction bases left unmatched: 5. Per germline, CDR1 SGHTA and CDR2 FQGNSA. As DNA, the CDR3 is TGTGCCAGCAGCTCCCGGACAGGTGACTATGGCTACACCTTC. It translates to CASSSRTGDYGYTF. Using reference TRBV7-2 and TRBJ1-2 for the parts outside the CDR3, the full variable domain is GAGVSQSPSNKVTEKGKDVELRCDPISGHTALYWYRQSLGQGLEFLIYFQGNSAPDKSGLPSDRFSAERTGGSVSTLTIQRTQQEDSAVYLCASSSRTGDYGYTFGSGTRLTVV.

To note about this clone: The sample contains more than one DNA sequence encoding this CDR3. The CDR3 reads CAWGGNTEAFF. CDR3 nucleotide sequence: TGTGCCTGGGGGGGAAACACTGAAGCTTTCTTT. The J gene is TRBJ1-1, the V gene TRBV30, with D tentatively TRBD1 (5 bases). Germline-derived CDR1 and CDR2 are GTSNPN and SVGIG (reference sequence). The germline V and J ends were trimmed by 5 bases and 2 bases, with 6 bases remaining between them. This CDR3 is 11 amino acids long.

This rearrangement joins TRBV7-8 to TRBJ1-1; a possible D gene is TRBD1 (5 bases). Trimming removed 5 bases at V and 0 bases at J, with 13 bases between. The CDR3 totals 15 residues. Germline-derived CDR1 and CDR2 are SGHVS and FQNEAQ. Here the CDR3 DNA reads TGTGCCAGCAGCCAGACAGCCCGGATGAACACTGAAGCTTTCTTT. Translating gives CASSQTARMNTEAFF. Looking up the rest from reference TRBV7-8 and TRBJ1-1 gives the full variable domain: GAGVSQSPRYKVAKRGQDVALRCDPISGHVSLFWYQQALGQGPEFLTYFQNEAQLDKSGLPSDRFFAERPEGSVSTLKIQRTQQEDSAVYLCASSQTARMNTEAFFGQGTRLTVV.

This chain links TRBV2 with TRBJ1-4; D remains unclear. Between the trimmed V and J ends, which lost 7 bases and 7 bases, there was a span of 13 bases. The length of the CDR3 is 13 residues. From germline, CDR1 is SNHLY and CDR2 FYNNEI. In DNA, the CDR3 is TGTGCCAGCAATCGTGGGTTAGGTGAAAAACTGTTTTTT. Translating gives CASNRGLGEKLFF.

The V call is TRBV15, the J call TRBJ2-1; 10 nucleotides match TRBD1. The CDR3 extends over 17 amino acids. With 0 bases clipped from V and 8 bases from J, the junction kept 10 bases outside the gene matches. From germline, CDR1 is LNHNV and CDR2 YYDKDF (reference sequence). The CDR3 nucleotides read TGTGCCACCAGCAGAGACCTCCGGGACAGGGGTGACGATGAGCAGTTCTTC. It encodes CATSRDLRDRGDDEQFF.

V usage is TRBV6-5 and J usage is TRBJ1-1; no reliable D call. V was pared by 6 bases and J by 1 base, with 9 bases between. The germline V gene encodes CDR1 MNHEY and CDR2 SVGAGI. The CDR3 length is 13 residues. CDR3 protein: CASSGRPNTEAFF. For the CDR3, the DNA is TGTGCCAGCAGCGGACGGCCGAACACTGAAGCTTTCTTT.

This chain links TRBV12-3 or TRBV12-4 with TRBJ1-1, with D unclear. This CDR3 has 13 residues. Trimming cost V 7 bases and J 5 bases, with 14 bases left between them. The DNA of the CDR3 is TGTGCCAGCACCACCCGTGGAGGAACTGAAGCTTTCTTT. It translates to CASTTRGGTEAFF.

The chain joins TRBV7-8 to TRBJ1-4, with D possibly matching TRBD1 (6 bases). The CDR3 has 17 residues. CDR1 is SGHVS and CDR2 is FQNEAQ in the germline V gene. Trimming shortened V by 2 bases and J by 3 bases, and 16 bases separated the two germline ends. In nucleotides, the CDR3 is TGTGCCAGCAGCTTACTGGGTTCGGGGGGCCCTAATGAAAAACTGTTTTTT. It is translated as CASSLLGSGGPNEKLFF.